The 8 T cell receptor beta chains in this list originate from one sample, sequenced in a study of blood T cell repertoires in COVID-19. Profiled with immunoSEQ multiplex PCR; TCRdb holds only in-frame clones, not every one. The table lists 210,000 or so clones, roughly nine tenths of them singletons, with 1.9% in the top ten. Sequencing used peripheral blood. Receptors originate from a man aged 40-50 years with active or convalescent COVID-19.

The V gene is TRBV6-1, the J gene TRBJ1-5; possibly TRBD1 for D (5 bases). Between the trimmed V and J ends, which lost 3 bases and 5 bases, there was a span of 11 bases. There are 14 residues in the CDR3. Germline V gene sequence: CDR1 MNHNS, CDR2 SASEGT. This chain's CDR3 is CASSDGGADQPQHF. For the CDR3, the DNA is TGTGCCAGCAGTGACGGAGGGGCGGATCAGCCCCAGCATTTT.

The rearrangement uses TRBV6-5 and TRBJ2-7; TRBD1 might be the D (5 bases). Germline lookup yields CDR1 MNHEY and CDR2 SVGAGI. The CDR3 consists of 14 residues. The V end was cut by 2 bases, the J end by 0 bases, with 8 bases between. In DNA, the CDR3 is TGTGCCAGCAGTTACCCCGGACACTCCTACGAGCAGTACTTC. Translated, it gives CASSYPGHSYEQYF.

The chain joins TRBV28 to TRBJ2-7; a possible D gene is TRBD1 (6 bases). V was cut by 7 bases and J by 1 base, with 14 bases left in between. CDR1 MDHEN and CDR2 SYDVKM come from the germline V gene. CDR3 size: 14 residues. This chain's CDR3 is CASTTPGTSYEQYF. CDR3 bases: TGTGCCAGCACCACTCCCGGGACATCCTACGAGCAGTACTTC.

V and J are TRBV3-1 (or the pseudogene TRBV3-2) and TRBJ1-2; no firm D call. From germline, CDR1 is LGHDT and CDR2 YNNKEL (reference sequence). The CDR3 contains 13 residues. Trimming removed 1 base from V and 5 bases from J, with 8 bases in between. The CDR3 reads CASSQARGYGYTF. In nucleotides, the CDR3 is TGTGCCAGCAGCCAAGCTCGCGGATATGGCTACACCTTC.

The rearrangement uses TRBV7-6 and TRBJ1-4; the D is unclear. The CDR3 has 17 residues. Trimming cost V 5 bases and J 0 bases, with 16 bases left between them. CDR1 and CDR2 (germline): SGHVS, FNYEAQ. The CDR3 protein is CASSKEGSPSTNEKLFF. In nucleotides, the CDR3 is TGTGCCAGCAGCAAAGAGGGAAGCCCTTCAACTAATGAAAAACTGTTTTTT. Filled out from reference TRBV7-6 and TRBJ1-4, the complete variable domain reads GAGVSQSPRYKVTKRGQDVALRCDPISGHVSLYWYRQALGQGPEFLTYFNYEAQQDKSGLPNDRFSAERPEGSISTLTIQRTEQRDSAMYRCASSKEGSPSTNEKLFFGSGTQLSVL.

The chain is built from TRBV28 and TRBJ1-1; no reliable D call. The ends were cut back, 3 bases at V and 5 bases at J, with 16 bases in the middle. The CDR3 spans 15 residues. Germline lookup yields CDR1 MDHEN and CDR2 SYDVKM. This CDR3 is CASSFSGDYKTEAFF. DNA for the CDR3: TGTGCCAGCAGTTTTTCGGGAGATTATAAGACTGAAGCTTTCTTT.

This sequence joins TRBV7-9 and TRBJ1-6, with D perhaps TRBD1 (6 bases). Trimming left V 5 bases short and J 0 bases short, with 11 bases between. The CDR3 is 16 amino acids. Germline V CDR1 and CDR2: SEHNR, FQNEAQ (reference sequence). In DNA form, the CDR3 reads TGTGCCAGCAGCCCGCAGGGGAGCTCCTATAATTCACCCCTCCACTTT. Translation: CASSPQGSSYNSPLHF.

The chain uses TRBV6-5 and TRBJ2-3, with D possibly matching TRBD2 (6 bases). The germline V gene has CDR1 MNHEY and CDR2 SVGAGI. The V end was cut by 7 bases, the J end by 2 bases, with 13 bases between. This CDR3 has 14 residues. DNA of the CDR3: TGTGCCAGCAAGCGGGTTTCGAACACAGATACGCAGTATTTT. This gives the protein CASKRVSNTDTQYF.